Listed below are T cell receptor beta chains from one sample, sequenced in a study of CD8 T cells in Susac syndrome. Each CDR3 protein is one row after TCRdb ran MiXCR on the immunoSEQ multiplex PCR reads. The data hold around 180,000 distinct CDR3 sequences, with approximately 95% observed a single time. Sequenced sample: CD8+ T cells from PBMCs. The receptors derive from a human donor with multiple sclerosis. CDR3s include the opening cysteine and the closing phenylalanine or tryptophan. The D gene is left open where the match is weak. Size tells how often a clone was seen (once, few, many) or the class of an expanded clone, and some rows leave it out.

clone_size j_call v_call d_call cdr3_nt cdr3_aa
NA TRBJ2-1 TRBV9 NA TGTGCCAGCAGCCCCCAGTGGGGGGAGAGGGGGAATGAGCAGTTCTTC CASSPQWGERGNEQFF
NA TRBJ2-3 TRBV7-9 TRBD2 TGTGCCAGCAGCCCACGCGAGCGGGGGGGGGATACGCAGTATTTT CASSPRERGGDTQYF
once TRBJ1-2 TRBV6-5 NA TGTGCCAGCAGTTACTCCGTCGGGGGGCCTGGCTATGGCTACACCTTC CASSYSVGGPGYGYTF
NA TRBJ2-7 TRBV5-1 NA TGCGCCAGCAGCTTGGCCGGAGGGAACGTACACGAGCAGTACTTC CASSLAGGNVHEQYF
NA TRBJ2-1 TRBV7-9 TRBD1 TGTGCCAGCAGCAGGAGCGAACAGGGGAACAATGAGCAGTTCTTC CASSRSEQGNNEQFF
NA TRBJ2-7 TRBV27 NA TGTGCCAGCAGTTTAACCACTCCCCGCAGCTCAAGGAGCTCCTACGAGCAGTACTTC CASSLTTPRSSRSSYEQYF
NA TRBJ1-3 TRBV11-2 TRBD1 TGTGCCAGTAGACAGGGGACCTACTCTGGAAACACCATATATTTT CASRQGTYSGNTIYF
NA TRBJ2-3 TRBV6-4 TRBD2 TGTGCCAGCAGTGCGGGGGGGGAGGCAGATACGCAGTATTTT CASSAGGEADTQYF
once TRBJ1-1 TRBV12-3/TRBV12-4 NA TGTGCCAGCAGTTTCTTGGGAGTGAACACTGAAGCTTTCTTT CASSFLGVNTEAFF
NA TRBJ1-1 TRBV29-1 NA TGCAGCGCCGGATCCACTGAAGCTTTCTTT CSAGSTEAFF
NA TRBJ1-3 TRBV10-3 NA TGTGCCATCAGTGAGGGGACACTCGGAAACACCATATATTTT CAISEGTLGNTIYF
NA TRBJ2-7 TRBV5-1 NA TGCGCCAGCAGCTTGAGGCCTAGATACCCCCCCTACGAGCAGTACTTC CASSLRPRYPPYEQYF
NA TRBJ2-3 TRBV7-8 NA TGTGCCAGCAGCTTAGTGTCCGGGGGCGCAGATACGCAGTATTTT CASSLVSGGADTQYF
NA TRBJ2-5 TRBV5-4 NA TGTGCCAGCAGCTTCAGGGACAACCAAGAGACCCAGTACTTC CASSFRDNQETQYF
NA TRBJ1-1 TRBV29-1 NA TGCAGCGCCCCCGGGACGGTCGGAACTGAAGCTTTCTTT CSAPGTVGTEAFF
NA TRBJ2-2 TRBV7-9 NA TGTGCCAGCAGCTCGACAGTAAACACCGGGGAGCTGTTTTTT CASSSTVNTGELFF
NA TRBJ1-5 TRBV6-5 NA TGTGCCAGCAGGCCGATTGGTGTGGGCAATCAGCCCCAGCATTTT CASRPIGVGNQPQHF
NA TRBJ2-3 TRBV7-9 NA TGTGCCATCCCTATGATGGCGGGCGAGAGGGCAGATACGCAGTATTTT CAIPMMAGERADTQYF
NA TRBJ2-1 TRBV20-1 TRBD2 TGCAGTGCTGGGTTTTTAGCGGGAGGCTACAATGAGCAGTTCTTC CSAGFLAGGYNEQFF
few TRBJ2-1 TRBV2 NA TGTGCCAGCAAGGGCGGTTACAATGAGCAGTTCTTC CASKGGYNEQFF
NA TRBJ2-7 TRBV12-3/TRBV12-4 NA TGTGCCAGCAGTTCAGGGTTGCCCTACGAGCAGTACTTC CASSSGLPYEQYF
NA TRBJ1-5 TRBV4-3 NA TGCGCCAGCAGCCAAGAGTCCCAAGTGGAGCCCCAGCATTTT CASSQESQVEPQHF
once TRBJ2-5 TRBV2 NA TGTGCCAGCAGTGGGAGGGGAGAGACCCAGTACTTC CASSGRGETQYF
NA TRBJ2-7 TRBV28 NA TGTGCCAGCAGTTTATCCGAGCAGTACTTC CASSLSEQYF
once TRBJ2-1 TRBV20-1 NA TGCAGTGTTCACACGTTTGTCTCCTACAATGAGCAGTTCTTC CSVHTFVSYNEQFF
NA TRBJ1-2 TRBV20-1 TRBD1 TGCAGTGCTAGAGGCCCCTCCCGGACAGGGGGCGAGTATGGCTACACCTTC CSARGPSRTGGEYGYTF
NA TRBJ2-7 TRBV7-2 TRBD2 TGTGCCAGCAGCCGAGGGACTAGCGGACCGTACGAGCAGTACTTC CASSRGTSGPYEQYF
NA TRBJ2-7 TRBV7-7 NA TGTGCTAGCAGCCCTCATGTCGGGTACGAGCAGTACTTC CASSPHVGYEQYF
NA TRBJ1-1 TRBV6-6 NA TGTGCCAGCAGTAATGGCCCTGAAGCTTTCTTT CASSNGPEAFF
NA TRBJ2-3 TRBV2 TRBD2 TGTGCCAGCAGTGAAGGAAGCGGGAGCGGCACAGATACGCAGTATTTT CASSEGSGSGTDTQYF
few TRBJ2-7 TRBV12-3/TRBV12-4 NA TGTGCCAGCAGTTTCGGGGACGAGCAGTACTTC CASSFGDEQYF
once TRBJ2-1 TRBV28 NA TGTGCCAGCAGTTTAAGGGTGCGCTACAATGAGCAGTTCTTC CASSLRVRYNEQFF
once TRBJ1-1 TRBV21-1 NA TGTGCCAGCACCCCAAGGAACACTGAAGCTTTCTTT CASTPRNTEAFF
NA TRBJ2-1 TRBV4-1 NA TGCGCCAGCAGCCAAGACTTCTCAGGGTCTCGGTTCTTC CASSQDFSGSRFF
NA TRBJ2-1 TRBV27 TRBD2 TGTGCCAGCAGTTTATCGGTAGCGGGAGTTGACAATGAGCAGTTCTTC CASSLSVAGVDNEQFF
NA TRBJ2-1 TRBV5-6 NA TGTGCCACCCAACCGGGGAACAATGAGCAGTTCTTC CATQPGNNEQFF
NA TRBJ2-4 TRBV29-1 TRBD2 TGCAGCGTTGAATTCGGGCTAGCGGAAAACATTCAGTACTTC CSVEFGLAENIQYF
NA TRBJ2-7 TRBV27 NA TGTGCCAGCAGTTTATCGCTGAGCAGCACGCTTTCTGGCGAGCAGTACTTC CASSLSLSSTLSGEQYF
once TRBJ2-1 TRBV7-9 TRBD1 TGTGCCAGCAGCTCGCGACAGGGTAGTGAGCAGTTCTTC CASSSRQGSEQFF
NA TRBJ1-5 TRBV7-8 TRBD1 TGTGCCAGCAGCTTATGGGACAGCAGTCAGCCCCAGCATTTT CASSLWDSSQPQHF
NA TRBJ2-7 TRBV27 NA TGTGCCAGCAGTTTTGGGGGGCTTGGCCCCTACGAGCAGTACTTC CASSFGGLGPYEQYF
NA TRBJ2-3 TRBV24-1 TRBD2 TGTGCCACCAGTGAGACCGGGACTACCACAGATACGCAGTATTTT CATSETGTTTDTQYF
NA TRBJ2-5 TRBV20-1 TRBD2 TGCAGTGCTAGCTCGGGACTAGCGGGAGAGACCCAGTACTTC CSASSGLAGETQYF
NA TRBJ2-7 TRBV30 TRBD2 TGTGCCTGGAACGGGGGGGCCTCCTACGAGCAGTACTTC CAWNGGASYEQYF
NA TRBJ1-2 TRBV29-1 NA TGCAGCGTCCTGCTGGGAGGACTCGGAGGCTACACCTTC CSVLLGGLGGYTF
NA TRBJ2-6 TRBV12-3/TRBV12-4 NA TGTGCCAGCTGGGGGCCTGGGGCCAACGTCCTGACTTTC CASWGPGANVLTF
once TRBJ1-2 TRBV9 NA TGTGCCAGCAGCGGACCCTATGGCTACACCTTC CASSGPYGYTF
NA TRBJ2-4 TRBV27 NA TGTGCCAGCAGTTTAGGGCCAGGGTATCGCATTCAGTACTTC CASSLGPGYRIQYF
NA TRBJ2-4 TRBV3-1 TRBD2 TGTGCCAGCAGCCAAGGACTAGCGGGCCAAAGGAATCAGTACTTC CASSQGLAGQRNQYF
NA TRBJ2-2 TRBV6-4 TRBD1 TGTGCCAGCAAGAGGACAGGGGACACCGGGGAGCTGTTTTTT CASKRTGDTGELFF
NA TRBJ2-5 TRBV2 TRBD2 TGTGCCAGCAGTGATGAAGTCGGGGGGGAGACCCAGTACTTC CASSDEVGGETQYF
once TRBJ2-7 TRBV27 NA TGTGCCAGCAGCCCCCTAATGGGGGTACACTCCTACGAGCAGTACTTC CASSPLMGVHSYEQYF